Each of the 32 T cell receptor beta chains below was sequenced from the same sample in a study of cytotoxic CD8 clonotypes in ibrutinib-treated CLL. The repertoire was sequenced with immunoSEQ multiplex PCR; TCRdb's copy has only in-frame clones and lacks some. This sample has 110,000 to 150,000 clones, with around 76% found just once. The material was PBMCs, obtained after 24 months of ibrutinib treatment. The source is a human donor with chronic lymphocytic leukemia.

V gene TRBV11-3 combines with J gene TRBJ1-1; D ambiguous. The CDR3 covers 13 residues. Trimming removed 2 bases from V and 3 bases from J, with 7 bases in between. Germline values: CDR1 SGHNT, CDR2 YENEEA. The chain's CDR3 is CASSLTPDTEAFF. CDR3 nucleotide sequence: TGTGCCAGCAGCTTAACCCCAGACACTGAAGCTTTCTTT. Drawing the rest from reference TRBV11-3 and TRBJ1-1, the complete variable domain is EAGVVQSPRYKIIEKKQPVAFWCNPISGHNTLYWYLQNLGQGPELLIRYENEEAVDDSQLPKDRFSAERLKGVDSTLKIQPAELGDSAVYLCASSLTPDTEAFFGQGTRLTVV.

This clone has more than one count but fewer than ten. This chain uses TRBV27 with TRBJ2-4; 10 bases are a match to TRBD2. Germline V gene data show CDR1 as MNHEY and CDR2 as SMNVEV (reference sequence). The trim removed 7 bases at V and 6 bases at J, leaving 6 bases unmatched. The CDR3 has 14 residues. The CDR3 protein is CASKSGGAGNIQYF. In nucleotides, the CDR3 is TGTGCCAGCAAAAGCGGGGGGGCGGGAAACATTCAGTACTTC.

The CDR3 sequence is CASSFGSGANVLTF. The CDR3 DNA is TGCGCCAGCAGCTTCGGGTCTGGGGCCAACGTCCTGACTTTC. The chain recombines TRBV5-1 with TRBJ2-6; no firm D call. The germline V gene has CDR1 SGHRS and CDR2 YFSETQ. The CDR3 runs to 14 residues. V lost 2 bases, J lost 1 base, and 4 bases lay in between. Complete variable domain (other parts from reference TRBV5-1 and TRBJ2-6): KAGVTQTPRYLIKTRGQQVTLSCSPISGHRSVSWYQQTPGQGLQFLFEYFSETQRNKGNFPGRFSGRQFSNSRSEMNVSTLELGDSALYLCASSFGSGANVLTFGAGSRLTVL.

The V call is TRBV30, the J call TRBJ1-6; 8 nucleotides match TRBD1. Losses at the gene ends were 2 bases for V and 5 bases for J; bases not matched to a gene: 11. Germline CDR1 is GTSNPN and CDR2 is SVGIG (reference sequence). The CDR3 loop spans 17 amino acids. The CDR3 sequence: CAWSSGQVGWDNSPLHF. The CDR3 nucleotides are TGTGCCTGGAGTTCGGGACAGGTGGGATGGGATAATTCACCCCTCCACTTT.

The rearrangement uses TRBV27 and TRBJ2-5; 8 bases match TRBD2. Germline V CDR1 and CDR2: MNHEY, SMNVEV (reference sequence). The ends lost 5 bases at V and 1 base at J; junction bases unmatched: 6. The CDR3 length is 15 residues. CDR3 nucleotide sequence: TGTGCCAGCAGTACACGACTAGCGCCCCAAGAGACCCAGTACTTC. Residues: CASSTRLAPQETQYF.

This clone appeared a single time. The chain joins TRBV30 to TRBJ1-1; a weak D match, TRBD1 (5 bases). V was cut by 3 bases and J by 1 base, with 9 bases left in between. This CDR3 has 13 residues. Germline lookup yields CDR1 GTSNPN and CDR2 SVGIG (reference sequence). The CDR3 nucleotides read TGTGCCTGGAGGGGACCCCGGAACACTGAAGCTTTCTTT. This translates into CAWRGPRNTEAFF.

The chain combines TRBV6-5 with TRBJ1-5; tentatively, D is TRBD1 (5 bases). The CDR3 runs 14 residues. Trimming shortened V by 7 bases and J by 6 bases, and 16 bases separated the two germline ends. Germline values: CDR1 MNHEY, CDR2 SVGAGI. The CDR3 protein is CASTPRGVSQPQHF. Written as DNA, the CDR3 is TGTGCCAGCACCCCTCGGGGCGTAAGTCAGCCCCAGCATTTT.

This chain connects TRBV28 to TRBJ1-6, with a weak D call TRBD1 (6 bases). Trimming took 6 bases from V and 1 from J, leaving 16 bases between them. This CDR3 is 17 amino acids long. The germline CDR1 and CDR2 sequences are MDHEN and SYDVKM. The CDR3 loop reads CASSTFHRASYNSPLHF. The DNA of the CDR3 is TGTGCCAGCAGCACCTTCCACAGGGCATCCTATAATTCACCCCTCCACTTT.

The chain couples TRBV7-2 to TRBJ2-1; 9 nucleotides align to TRBD2. Looked up from germline, CDR1 is SGHTA and CDR2 is FQGNSA. There are 15 residues in the CDR3. Trimming took 5 bases from V and 7 from J; bases not matched to a gene: 9. CDR3 nucleotides: TGTGCCAGCAGCCCCATAGCGGGAGTAGGGAATGAGCAGTTCTTC. It specifies CASSPIAGVGNEQFF. Full variable domain (rest looked up from reference TRBV7-2 and TRBJ2-1): GAGVSQSPSNKVTEKGKDVELRCDPISGHTALYWYRQSLGQGLEFLIYFQGNSAPDKSGLPSDRFSAERTGGSVSTLTIQRTQQEDSAVYLCASSPIAGVGNEQFFGPGTRLTVL.

The J gene is TRBJ1-4, the V gene TRBV19, with a tentative D call TRBD1 (6 bases). The length of the CDR3 is 16 residues. V lost 6 bases and J lost 4, with 18 bases in between. In germline, CDR1 is LNHDA, CDR2 SQIVND (reference sequence). The CDR3 bases are TGTGCCAGTAGGATGACGTTTGGCAGGGGTAATGAAAAACTGTTTTTT. Translating it yields CASRMTFGRGNEKLFF.

This rearrangement joins TRBV6-5 to TRBJ1-2, with D uncertain. The CDR3 contains 14 residues. Germline CDR1 MNHEY, CDR2 SVGAGI. V was trimmed by 6 bases and J by 4 bases, leaving 15 bases between them. Written as DNA, the CDR3 is TGTGCCAGCAGCCCCGCGAGGGCTAGCTATGGCTACACCTTC. This codes for CASSPARASYGYTF.

V and J are TRBV6-5 and TRBJ2-7; D is unclear. With 2 bases removed from V and 7 bases from J, the gap between germline ends came to 18 bases. This CDR3 has 15 residues. The germline gives CDR1 MNHEY, CDR2 SVGAGI. The CDR3 nucleotides are TGTGCCAGCAGTTACGCTAATTGGGTCCTCGGGGAGCAGTACTTC. This translates into CASSYANWVLGEQYF.

The rearrangement links TRBV28 to TRBJ2-3; D is unresolved. V was pared by 2 bases and J by 7 bases, with 10 bases between. The CDR3 covers 13 residues. CDR1 MDHEN and CDR2 SYDVKM come from the germline V gene. The DNA for the CDR3 is TGTGCCAGCAGTTTAAGGAGCCGTCATACGCAGTATTTT. Translated, it gives CASSLRSRHTQYF.

In its sample, this clone was seen many times. The V call is TRBV6-6, the J call TRBJ1-2, with a possible D match to TRBD1 (5 bases). The CDR3 length is 13 residues. The ends were cut back, 2 bases at V and 3 bases at J, with 7 bases in the middle. Germline values: CDR1 MNHNY, CDR2 SVGAGI (reference sequence). CDR3 in amino acids: CASSYGADYGYTF. The CDR3 region has the DNA TGTGCCAGCAGTTACGGGGCAGACTATGGCTACACCTTC.

This clone was seen a single time. The chain joins TRBV18 to TRBJ2-7; 15 bases fit TRBD2. From germline, CDR1 is KGHSH and CDR2 LQKENI. This CDR3 is 18 amino acids long. V was clipped by 3 bases and J by 0 bases; unmatched bases: 6. This CDR3 reads CASSPGLAGGPSSYEQYF. CDR3 nucleotide sequence: TGTGCCAGCTCACCGGGACTAGCGGGGGGACCCAGCTCCTACGAGCAGTACTTC. Filled out from reference TRBV18 and TRBJ2-7, the complete variable domain reads NAGVMQNPRHLVRRRGQEARLRCSPMKGHSHVYWYRQLPEEGLKFMVYLQKENIIDESGMPKERFSAEFPKEGPSILRIQQVVRGDSAAYFCASSPGLAGGPSSYEQYFGPGTRLTVT.

This chain links TRBV28 with TRBJ2-7; a weak D match, TRBD1 (6 bases). V lost 7 bases to trimming and J lost 7 bases, with 17 bases between them. This CDR3 region has 13 residues. Germline V gene data show CDR1 as MDHEN and CDR2 as SYDVKM. The CDR3, as DNA: TGTGCCAGCACTCCCCCCACAGGGAGAGAGCAGTACTTC. Translating gives CASTPPTGREQYF.

This clone was picked up many times. The chain combines TRBV7-2 with TRBJ1-1; no firm D call. The V and J ends lost 1 base and 9 bases respectively, with 12 bases between them. The V gene's germline CDR1 is SGHTA and CDR2 FQGNSA. This CDR3 comprises 13 residues. The DNA of the CDR3 is TGTGCCAGCAGCTTAGGGGTGGTGGAAAAAGCTTTCTTT. Its protein product is CASSLGVVEKAFF.

The rearrangement links TRBV5-1 to TRBJ1-5; D is unclear. CDR1 SGHRS and CDR2 YFSETQ come from the germline V gene. The CDR3 is 15 amino acids. V gave up 4 bases and J gave up 2 bases, with 13 bases separating them. The CDR3 here is CASSPTAGGNQPQHF. The CDR3 coding sequence is TGCGCCAGCAGCCCTACGGCCGGGGGCAATCAGCCCCAGCATTTT.

The genes are TRBV14 and TRBJ1-2; D is unresolved. The germline V and J ends were trimmed by 1 base and 3 bases, with 6 bases remaining between them. CDR1 SGHDN and CDR2 FVKESK come from the germline V gene. The CDR3 consists of 13 residues. The CDR3 loop reads CASSQGVDYGYTF. The CDR3 nucleotides are TGTGCCAGCAGCCAAGGTGTCGACTATGGCTACACCTTC.

V usage is TRBV5-6 and J usage is TRBJ1-2, with TRBD1 matching over 9 bases. The CDR3 is 14 amino acids. Germline V lookup: CDR1 SGHDT, CDR2 YYEEEE. The junction had 9 bases not matched to a gene; V was cut back by 4 bases and J by 8 bases. CDR3 sequence: CASSLTGGAGGYTF. As DNA, the CDR3 is TGTGCCAGCAGCCTAACAGGGGGCGCCGGGGGCTACACCTTC.

This clone came up a few times. The CDR3 loop is CASSFGGNQPQHF. CDR3 nucleotide sequence: TGTGCCAGCAGCTTCGGGGGCAATCAGCCCCAGCATTTT. The rearrangement links TRBV11-2 to TRBJ1-5; the D is unclear. V lost 3 bases and J lost 2, with 5 bases in between. Germline CDR1 and CDR2: SGHAT and FQNNGV. The CDR3 contains 13 residues.

The chain combines TRBV19 with TRBJ1-1; D gene unclear. The CDR3 is made up of 14 amino acids. With 6 bases removed from V and 5 bases from J, the gap between germline ends came to 16 bases. Germline-derived CDR1 and CDR2 are LNHDA and SQIVND (reference sequence). The CDR3: CASSPDPGGTEAFF. In DNA form, the CDR3 reads TGTGCCAGTAGCCCCGACCCGGGAGGGACTGAAGCTTTCTTT.

The V call is TRBV5-1, the J call TRBJ2-5; 11 positions agree with TRBD2. The germline V gene encodes CDR1 SGHRS and CDR2 YFSETQ. The V gene end was trimmed by 4 bases and the J gene end by 7 bases; junction bases not matched to a gene: 3. The CDR3 is 13 residues long. CDR3 nucleotide sequence: TGCGCCAGCAGCCCCGGGACTAGCGGGACCCAGTACTTC. Amino acid sequence: CASSPGTSGTQYF.

This chain connects TRBV7-9 to TRBJ1-1, with 10 bases lining up with TRBD1. Trimming cost V 5 bases and J 7 bases; bases outside gene matches: 7. The length of the CDR3 is 14 residues. Germline values: CDR1 SEHNR, CDR2 FQNEAQ (reference sequence). CDR3 coding DNA: TGTGCCAGCAGCCTCGACAGGGGGCAGGGTGAAGCTTTCTTT. Its translation: CASSLDRGQGEAFF.

This clone was counted once. The chain carries TRBV4-3 and TRBJ2-5, with D unclear. This CDR3 comprises 12 residues. Germline CDR1 and CDR2: LGHNA and YSLEER. V was clipped by 1 base and J by 4 bases, with 4 bases between them. CDR3 DNA: TGCGCCAGCAGCCAAGGGAGAGAGACCCAGTACTTC. Translation: CASSQGRETQYF.

The CDR3 nucleotides read TGCAGCGGGACCGCCTCGGGCGACGAGCAGTACTTC. It is translated as CSGTASGDEQYF. V usage is TRBV29-1 and J usage is TRBJ2-7; D is ambiguous. The germline V gene has CDR1 SQVTM and CDR2 ANQGSEA. The V and J ends lost 7 bases and 5 bases respectively, with 15 bases between them. The CDR3 length is 12 residues.

The V call is TRBV6-5, the J call TRBJ2-7; 7 nucleotides match TRBD2. The CDR3 runs to 14 residues. The J segment lost 13 bases and the V segment lost 4 bases, leaving 16 bases of the junction unmatched. Germline CDR1 is MNHEY and CDR2 is SVGAGI. The CDR3 DNA is TGTGCCAGCAGTTCGGAAGAATCCGAGCGGGGCCCCTACTTC. Amino acids: CASSSEESERGPYF.

This clone was counted between two and nine times. The rearrangement links TRBV7-9 to TRBJ2-6; D is possibly TRBD2 (5 bases). Germline V gene data show CDR1 as SEHNR and CDR2 as FQNEAQ (reference sequence). The V end lost 5 bases, the J end lost 4 bases, and 12 bases lay between the germline ends. The CDR3 is 15 residues long. Here the CDR3 reads CASSPQLAGANVLTF. The DNA of the CDR3 is TGTGCCAGCAGCCCCCAGCTAGCCGGGGCCAACGTCCTGACTTTC.

The chain carries TRBV11-2 and TRBJ2-3; TRBD1 aligns across 9 bases. This CDR3 contains 14 residues. Germline V gene data show CDR1 as SGHAT and CDR2 as FQNNGV. V lost 5 bases and J lost 4; bases outside the gene matches: 4. The CDR3 loop is CASSLRQGADTQYF. DNA for the CDR3: TGTGCCAGCAGCCTCCGACAGGGGGCAGATACGCAGTATTTT.

The chain uses TRBV6-5 and TRBJ2-5; tentative D call: TRBD2 (7 bases). This CDR3 contains 15 residues. Germline V gene sequence: CDR1 MNHEY, CDR2 SVGAGI. V was trimmed by 0 bases and J by 5 bases, leaving 13 bases between them. CDR3: CASSYSGGRWETQYF. DNA of the CDR3: TGTGCCAGCAGTTACTCGGGGGGGCGGTGGGAGACCCAGTACTTC.

This rearrangement joins TRBV19 to TRBJ1-3; 9 nucleotides agree with TRBD1. CDR1 LNHDA and CDR2 SQIVND come from the germline V gene (reference sequence). Trimming took 6 bases from V and 8 from J; bases not matched to a gene: 11. The CDR3 has 15 amino acids. CDR3 nucleotides: TGTGCCAGTAGCGATCCCGGACAGGGGTGGGACACCATATATTTT. Translating gives CASSDPGQGWDTIYF.

The chain is built from TRBV19 and TRBJ2-5; D may be TRBD1 (6 bases). V shed 3 bases and J shed 1 base, with 21 bases lying between them. The germline V gene encodes CDR1 LNHDA and CDR2 SQIVND (reference sequence). The CDR3 contains 18 residues. The CDR3 coding sequence is TGTGCCAGTAGTATGGGGGCAGCCCTAACCCCGGGCCAAGAGACCCAGTACTTC. Translating gives CASSMGAALTPGQETQYF.